What follows describes a single TCR beta chain. Its antigen is unidentified. This sample was included in a study of shared clonotypes between healthy human individuals. Study-wide findings and caveats: Against clonotypes common to all four donors, non-shared ones had lower generation probabilities.

TCRdb keeps only in-frame clones here, not all; method: immunoSEQ multiplex PCR. The sample has 780,000 or so clones, 72% seen once. The V and J ends lost 3 bases and 5 bases, in that order; junction bases with no gene match: 7. The length of the CDR3 is 17 residues. Sequenced: memory CD4+ T cells sorted from blood. Subset described: CD45RA-negative fraction. The receptor's source is a woman aged 30 to 39 in good health. The V gene is TRBV23-1, the J gene TRBJ2-2; 12 bases agree with TRBD2. TRBV23-1 falls under the ORF class, with uncertain function. CDR3 bases: TGCGCCAGCAGTCACCGGACTAGCGGGGTGAGAACCGGGGAGCTGTTTTTT. It codes for CASSHRTSGVRTGELFF.